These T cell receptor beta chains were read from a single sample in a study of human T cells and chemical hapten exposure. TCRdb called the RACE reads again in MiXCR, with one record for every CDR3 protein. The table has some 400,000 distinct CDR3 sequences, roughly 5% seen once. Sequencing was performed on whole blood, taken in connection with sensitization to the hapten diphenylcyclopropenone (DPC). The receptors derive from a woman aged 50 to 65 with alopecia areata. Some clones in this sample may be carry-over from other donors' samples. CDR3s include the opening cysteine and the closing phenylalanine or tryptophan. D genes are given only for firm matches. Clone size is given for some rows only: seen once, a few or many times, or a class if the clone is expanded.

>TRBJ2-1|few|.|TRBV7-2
CASCPGISYNEQFF
TGTGCCTCGTGTCCCGGGATCTCCTACAATGAGCAGTTCTTC
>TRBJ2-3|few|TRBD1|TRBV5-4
CASSPRDRAQDTQYF
TGTGCCAGCAGCCCCCGGGACAGGGCCCAGGATACGCAGTATTTT
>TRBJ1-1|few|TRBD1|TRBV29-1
CSAYRGGNTEAFF
TGCAGCGCTTACAGGGGGGGGAACACTGAAGCTTTCTTT
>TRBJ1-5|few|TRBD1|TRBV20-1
CSATLTGYSNQPQHF
TGCAGTGCTACCTTGACAGGGTATAGCAATCAGCCCCAGCATTTT
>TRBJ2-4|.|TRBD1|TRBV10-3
CAISERRDSMNIQYF
TGTGCCATCAGTGAGAGACGGGACAGCATGAACATTCAGTACTTC
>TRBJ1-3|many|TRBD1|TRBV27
CASRLTGDAGNTIYF
TGTGCCAGCAGGCTGACAGGGGATGCTGGAAACACCATATATTTT
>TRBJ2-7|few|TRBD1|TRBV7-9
CASSQKEGQAYEQYF
TGTGCCAGCAGCCAGAAGGAGGGACAGGCCTACGAGCAGTACTTC
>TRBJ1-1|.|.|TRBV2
CASSERAREEAFF
TGTGCCAGCAGTGAGAGGGCCAGGGAAGAAGCTTTCTTT
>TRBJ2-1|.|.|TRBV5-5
CASSLAADNEQFF
TGTGCCAGCAGCTTGGCCGCAGATAATGAGCAGTTCTTC
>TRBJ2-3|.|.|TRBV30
CAWDPGLVKTDTQYF
TGTGCCTGGGACCCCGGACTGGTAAAAACAGATACGCAGTATTTT
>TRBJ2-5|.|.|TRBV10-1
CASRGPGRGGETQYF
TGCGCCAGCAGGGGACCGGGTCGAGGAGGGGAGACCCAGTACTTC
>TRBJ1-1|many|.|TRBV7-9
CASSLVQAGTEAFF
TGTGCCAGCAGCTTAGTTCAGGCTGGTACTGAAGCTTTCTTT
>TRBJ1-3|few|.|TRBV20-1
CSAWTGNTIYF
TGCAGTGCCTGGACTGGAAACACCATATATTTT
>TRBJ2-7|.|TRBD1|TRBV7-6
CASSLAPDRGHEQYF
TGTGCCAGCAGCTTAGCGCCCGACAGGGGGCACGAGCAGTACTTC
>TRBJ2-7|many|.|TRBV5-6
CASSLGAQREQYF
TGTGCCAGCAGCTTGGGGGCCCAGAGAGAGCAGTACTTC
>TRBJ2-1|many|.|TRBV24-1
CATSTPRGEQFF
TGTGCCACCTCCACCCCCCGTGGTGAGCAGTTCTTC
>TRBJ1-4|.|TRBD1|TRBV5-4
CASSLDGTVNEKLFF
TGTGCCAGCAGCTTGGACGGGACAGTGAATGAAAAACTGTTTTTT
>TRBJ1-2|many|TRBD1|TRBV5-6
CASSLGRGTGYTF
TGTGCCAGCAGCTTGGGCAGGGGGACTGGCTACACCTTC
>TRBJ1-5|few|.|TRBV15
CATSTGVMSNQPQHF
TGTGCCACCAGCACAGGGGTTATGAGCAATCAGCCCCAGCATTTT
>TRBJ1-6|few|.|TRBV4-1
CASSQDEFSYNSPLHF
TGCGCCAGCAGCCAAGATGAGTTCTCCTATAATTCACCCCTCCACTTT
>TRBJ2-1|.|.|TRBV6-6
CASSPRREVDNEQFF
TGTGCCAGCAGTCCGAGGAGGGAGGTAGACAATGAGCAGTTCTTC
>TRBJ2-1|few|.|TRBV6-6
CASTLGGANNEQFF
TGTGCCAGCACCCTGGGGGGGGCCAACAATGAGCAGTTCTTC
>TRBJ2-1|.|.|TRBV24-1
CATSAAAGLAGHSYNEQFF
TGTGCCACCAGTGCCGCCGCTGGACTGGCAGGTCACTCCTACAATGAGCAGTTCTTC
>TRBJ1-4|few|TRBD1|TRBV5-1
CASSLAGTAEKLFF
TGCGCCAGCAGCTTGGCGGGGACAGCTGAAAAACTGTTTTTT
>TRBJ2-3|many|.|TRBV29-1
CSVGVTDTQYF
TGCAGCGTTGGTGTCACAGATACGCAGTATTTT
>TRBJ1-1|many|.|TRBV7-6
CASTVPDRNTEAFF
TGTGCCAGCACCGTTCCAGACAGAAACACTGAAGCTTTCTTT
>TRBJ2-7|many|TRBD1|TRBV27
CASSARYRGRGYEQYF
TGTGCCAGCAGTGCGCGTTACAGGGGGCGCGGCTACGAGCAGTACTTC
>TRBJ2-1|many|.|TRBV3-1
CASSPGRIGYNEQFF
TGTGCCAGCAGCCCAGGCCGCATTGGGTACAATGAGCAGTTCTTC
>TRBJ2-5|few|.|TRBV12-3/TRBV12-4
CASSVGSNQETQYF
TGTGCCAGCAGCGTCGGGTCCAACCAAGAGACCCAGTACTTC
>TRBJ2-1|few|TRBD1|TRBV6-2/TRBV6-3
CVSSYPRDRGDLSDEQFF
TGTGTCAGCAGTTACCCCCGGGACAGGGGAGATTTGTCTGATGAGCAGTTCTTC
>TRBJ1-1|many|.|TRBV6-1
CANRLLNTEAFF
TGTGCCAACAGACTTTTGAACACTGAAGCTTTCTTT
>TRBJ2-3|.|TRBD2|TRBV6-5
CATATGTSETDTQYF
TGTGCCACCGCAACCGGGACTAGCGAGACAGATACGCAGTATTTT
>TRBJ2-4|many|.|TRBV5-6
CASSFRGGGNIQYF
TGTGCCAGCAGCTTTCGGGGTGGCGGTAACATTCAGTACTTC
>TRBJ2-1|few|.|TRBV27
CASTKDPSYNEQFF
TGTGCCAGCACTAAGGACCCTTCCTACAATGAGCAGTTCTTC
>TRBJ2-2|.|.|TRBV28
CASGAATPGELFF
TGTGCCAGCGGGGCAGCCACCCCCGGGGAGCTGTTTTTT
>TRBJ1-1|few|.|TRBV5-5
CASSVPDLEAFF
TGTGCCAGCAGCGTCCCAGACCTTGAAGCTTTCTTT
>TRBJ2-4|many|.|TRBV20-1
CSASLPQGSAKNIQYF
TGCAGTGCTAGCCTACCCCAGGGGTCAGCCAAAAACATTCAGTACTTC
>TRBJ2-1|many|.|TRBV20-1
CSARIGLYNEQFF
TGCAGTGCTAGAATAGGCCTTTACAATGAGCAGTTCTTC
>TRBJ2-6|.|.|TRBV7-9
CASSAEISLSGANVLTF
TGTGCCAGCAGCGCCGAGATCAGCCTCTCTGGGGCCAACGTCCTGACTTTC
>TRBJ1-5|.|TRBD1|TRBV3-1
CASSQHTGVDQPQHF
TGTGCCAGCAGCCAACATACAGGGGTAGACCAGCCCCAGCATTTT
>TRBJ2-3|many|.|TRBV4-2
CASSQEGTGVATQYF
TGTGCCAGCAGCCAAGAAGGGACGGGAGTGGCTACGCAGTATTTT
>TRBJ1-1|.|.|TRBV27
CASGQLQATEAFF
TGTGCCAGCGGCCAGTTACAGGCCACTGAAGCTTTCTTT
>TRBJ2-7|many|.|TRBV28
CASSPGTEETYEQYF
TGTGCCAGCAGTCCCGGGACTGAGGAGACCTACGAGCAGTACTTC
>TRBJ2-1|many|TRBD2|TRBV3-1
CASSQGGGADEQFF
TGTGCCAGCAGCCAAGGCGGGGGGGCCGATGAGCAGTTCTTC
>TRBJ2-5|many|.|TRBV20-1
CSAFLALQETQYF
TGCAGTGCTTTTTTGGCACTTCAAGAGACCCAGTACTTC
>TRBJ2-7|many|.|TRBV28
CASSARGGPYEQYF
TGTGCCAGCAGCGCTAGGGGGGGTCCGTACGAGCAGTACTTC
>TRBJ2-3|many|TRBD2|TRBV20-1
CSAHPTSGNTDTQYF
TGCAGTGCTCATCCGACTAGCGGTAACACAGATACGCAGTATTTT